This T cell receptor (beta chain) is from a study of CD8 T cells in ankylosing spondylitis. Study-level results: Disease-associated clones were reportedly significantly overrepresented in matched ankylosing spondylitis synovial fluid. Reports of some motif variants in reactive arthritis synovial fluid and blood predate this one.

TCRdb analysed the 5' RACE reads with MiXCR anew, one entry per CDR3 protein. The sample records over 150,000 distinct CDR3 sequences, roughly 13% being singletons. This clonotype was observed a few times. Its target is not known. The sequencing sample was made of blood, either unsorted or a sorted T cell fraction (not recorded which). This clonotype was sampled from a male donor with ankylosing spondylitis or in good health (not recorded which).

The CDR3 DNA reads TGCAGCCACTCTGGAAACACTGAAGCTTTCTTT. Residues: CSHSGNTEAFF. The genes are TRBV29-1 and TRBJ1-1; D call uncertain. CDR1 is SQVTM, CDR2 ANQGSEA, per germline. Trimming removed 8 bases at V and 2 bases at J, with 9 bases between. The CDR3 has 11 residues.